What follows are 29 T cell receptor beta chains derived from one specimen sequenced in a study of blood T cell repertoires in COVID-19. Only in-frame clones appear in the TCRdb table, and some are missing; sequencing was by immunoSEQ multiplex PCR. The top ten clones hold approximately 4.1% of a sample with approximately 150,000 clones, 75% to 90% of them seen once. Sequencing input: peripheral blood. The receptor set was obtained from a woman aged 55-70 years with active or convalescent COVID-19.

The chain links TRBV29-1 to TRBJ1-4, with D perhaps matching TRBD1 (6 bases). The CDR3 has 14 amino acids. The germline gives CDR1 SQVTM, CDR2 ANQGSEA. The V gene lost 2 bases and the J gene lost 6 bases, with 13 bases spanning the gap. The CDR3 DNA reads as TGCAGCGTTGAACTACAGGGTGGGGATGAAAAACTGTTTTTT. Translated: CSVELQGGDEKLFF.

V usage is TRBV30 and J usage is TRBJ2-6; 7 bases fit TRBD2. This CDR3 contains 15 residues. The ends lost 6 bases at V and 4 bases at J; junction bases unmatched: 9. Germline V gene data show CDR1 as GTSNPN and CDR2 as SVGIG (reference sequence). The CDR3 DNA reads TGTGCCTGCGGGGCAGGGAGGGTAGGGGCCAACGTCCTGACTTTC. Translated, it gives CACGAGRVGANVLTF.

The chain has TRBV6-6 and TRBJ1-2, with 10 positions matching TRBD1. Unmatched junction bases numbered 9, after V lost 5 bases and J lost 0 bases. CDR1 is MNHNY, CDR2 SVGAGI, per germline (reference sequence). CDR3 length equals 17 residues. CDR3 sequence (DNA): TGTGCCAGCAGTCCCGGGACAGGGGTCCTTGCTAACTATGGCTACACCTTC. This gives the protein CASSPGTGVLANYGYTF.

CDR3 loop: CASSMGGQGRGQPQHF. DNA for the CDR3: TGTGCCAGTAGTATGGGGGGACAGGGAAGAGGTCAGCCCCAGCATTTT. The chain has TRBV19 and TRBJ1-5, with 9 bases identical to TRBD1. From germline, CDR1 is LNHDA and CDR2 SQIVND (reference sequence). The trim removed 3 bases at V and 6 bases at J, leaving 9 bases unmatched. This CDR3 is built from 16 residues.

This chain joins TRBV7-9 and TRBJ2-5; 12 nucleotides match TRBD2. Per the germline V gene, CDR1 is SEHNR and CDR2 is FQNEAQ (reference sequence). V was clipped by 1 base and J by 1 base; unmatched bases: 4. This CDR3 is 17 amino acids long. CDR3: CASSLGLAGALQETQYF. The CDR3 DNA is TGTGCCAGCAGCTTAGGACTAGCGGGGGCACTCCAAGAGACCCAGTACTTC.

The chain uses TRBV18 and TRBJ1-2; TRBD1 aligns across 9 bases. From germline, CDR1 is KGHSH and CDR2 LQKENI. Trimming cost V 3 bases and J 4 bases; bases outside gene matches: 12. The CDR3 is 17 amino acids. This CDR3 is CASSPLPGTGISYGYTF. Here the CDR3 DNA reads TGTGCCAGCTCACCTCTTCCCGGGACAGGGATTTCCTATGGCTACACCTTC.

The J gene is TRBJ2-7, the V gene TRBV7-3; D is perhaps TRBD1 (6 bases). This CDR3 is 13 amino acids long. Trimming took off 5 bases at V and 4 bases at J, with 12 bases between the two ends. Germline V gene sequence: CDR1 SGHTA, CDR2 FQGTGA. CDR3 nucleotides: TGTGCCAGCAGCCCAGGGGTGGGGTACGAGCAGTACTTC. This codes for CASSPGVGYEQYF. The full variable domain, rest sourced from reference TRBV7-3 and TRBJ2-7, is GAGVSQTPSNKVTEKGKYVELRCDPISGHTALYWYRQSLGQGPEFLIYFQGTGAADDSGLPNDRFFAVRPEGSVSTLKIQRTERGDSAVYLCASSPGVGYEQYFGPGTRLTVT.

The chain links TRBV7-9 to TRBJ2-1; D is uncertain. This CDR3 has 15 residues. Trimming took off 1 base at V and 0 bases at J, with 7 bases between the two ends. Looked up from germline, CDR1 is SEHNR and CDR2 is FQNEAQ (reference sequence). For the CDR3, the DNA is TGTGCCAGCAGCTTAGGCACCAGCTCCTACAATGAGCAGTTCTTC. The encoded protein is CASSLGTSSYNEQFF.

This clone was counted once. The chain recombines TRBV5-6 with TRBJ1-1; D perhaps matches TRBD1 (5 bases). The CDR3 runs to 13 residues. Germline V gives CDR1 SGHDT, CDR2 YYEEEE. Trimming took 4 bases from V and 5 from J, leaving 12 bases between them. The CDR3 spells CASSPRVQTEAFF. The CDR3 DNA is TGTGCCAGCAGCCCCAGGGTGCAGACTGAAGCTTTCTTT.

This rearrangement joins TRBV3-1 (or the pseudogene TRBV3-2) to TRBJ1-6; the match to TRBD1 covers 8 bases. Trimming took 6 bases from V and 5 from J; bases not matched to a gene: 9. CDR3 length: 16 residues. From germline, CDR1 is LGHDT and CDR2 YNNKEL (reference sequence). CDR3 sequence (DNA): TGTGCCAGCAGTTATCGACAGGGGTCAAATAATTCACCCCTCCACTTT. This sequence encodes CASSYRQGSNNSPLHF.

The chain recombines TRBV6-6 with TRBJ2-5; TRBD2 agrees at 9 bases. CDR3 length equals 12 residues. From germline, CDR1 is MNHNY and CDR2 SVGAGI (reference sequence). With 10 bases clipped from V and 0 bases from J, the junction kept 0 bases outside the gene matches. Written as DNA, the CDR3 is TGTGCCACTAGCGGGGACCAAGAGACCCAGTACTTC. Translating it yields CATSGDQETQYF.

V gene TRBV29-1 combines with J gene TRBJ1-2, with no clear D. Trimming removed 4 bases from V and 10 bases from J, with 16 bases in between. Germline V gene sequence: CDR1 SQVTM, CDR2 ANQGSEA. The CDR3 is made up of 12 amino acids. The CDR3 DNA sequence: TGCAGCGTTGCGCGGGGTCTACGGGACTACACCTTC. As protein: CSVARGLRDYTF.

This chain uses TRBV18 with TRBJ1-1; 10 bases line up with TRBD1. The CDR3 length is 13 residues. The ends lost 3 bases at V and 8 bases at J; junction bases unmatched: 3. CDR1 and CDR2 from the germline V gene are KGHSH and LQKENI. CDR3 DNA: TGTGCCAGCTCACCGGGACAGGGGAGGGAAGCTTTCTTT. It translates to CASSPGQGREAFF.

The chain employs TRBV9 and TRBJ2-1, with 8 positions matching TRBD2. CDR3 length: 14 amino acids. The V and J ends lost 8 bases and 1 base, in that order; junction bases with no gene match: 5. Germline V gene sequence: CDR1 SGDLS, CDR2 YYNGEE. The CDR3, as DNA: TGTGCCAGTAGTAAGCGGGAGTCCTACAATGAGCAGTTCTTC. It specifies CASSKRESYNEQFF.

V gene TRBV10-1 combines with J gene TRBJ1-1, with 7 nucleotides matching TRBD1. Germline V gene lookup returns CDR1 WNHNN and CDR2 SYGVQD (reference sequence). This CDR3 has 15 amino acids. Germline trimming cut 0 bases from V and 6 bases from J; bases unmatched to any gene: 7. CDR3 sequence: CASSESVGGIAEAFF. The CDR3 bases are TGCGCCAGCAGTGAGTCGGTAGGGGGCATCGCTGAAGCTTTCTTT.

The chain employs TRBV7-2 and TRBJ1-1; no clear D. CDR3 length equals 14 residues. V was pared by 3 bases and J by 4 bases, with 12 bases between. Germline V gene data show CDR1 as SGHTA and CDR2 as FQGNSA. The CDR3 DNA reads TGTGCCAGCAGCTTTTTGGGAGGCGGCACTGAAGCTTTCTTT. It codes for CASSFLGGGTEAFF.

The CDR3 protein is CSVEGGGAEDTQYF. The CDR3 region has the DNA TGCAGCGTTGAGGGCGGGGGGGCGGAAGATACGCAGTATTTT. V gene TRBV29-1 combines with J gene TRBJ2-3, with 9 nucleotides matching TRBD2. Losses at the gene ends were 3 bases for V and 5 bases for J; bases not matched to a gene: 6. This CDR3 spans 14 amino acids. From germline, CDR1 is SQVTM and CDR2 ANQGSEA.

The J gene is TRBJ1-4, the V gene TRBV7-9; perhaps TRBD1 as D (5 bases). The CDR3 has 19 residues. Deletions cut 4 bases from V and 1 base from J, with 22 bases between. Germline V gene lookup returns CDR1 SEHNR and CDR2 FQNEAQ (reference sequence). Written as DNA, the CDR3 is TGTGCCAGCAGCTCAAAACAGGTGTTATATGGTGAAACTAATGAAAAACTGTTTTTT. It yields the protein CASSSKQVLYGETNEKLFF.

The rearrangement links TRBV3-1 (or the pseudogene TRBV3-2) to TRBJ1-4; D is possibly TRBD1 (5 bases). There are 16 residues in the CDR3. V was trimmed by 0 bases and J by 7 bases, leaving 15 bases between them. CDR1 and CDR2 from the germline V gene are LGHDT and YNNKEL (reference sequence). CDR3 residues: CASSQDGRVGIEKLFF. The CDR3 nucleotides read TGTGCCAGCAGCCAAGACGGCAGGGTGGGGATTGAAAAACTGTTTTTT.

V usage is TRBV6-1 and J usage is TRBJ2-2; 9 nucleotides align to TRBD2. This CDR3 region has 17 residues. CDR1 is MNHNS and CDR2 is SASEGT in the germline V gene. V was clipped by 4 bases and J by 7 bases; unmatched bases: 13. The CDR3 nucleotides read TGTGCCAGCAGTGGAAGATCGGGACTAGCCCCTTTCGGGGAGCTGTTTTTT. Protein: CASSGRSGLAPFGELFF.

The chain couples TRBV27 to TRBJ1-2, with D possibly being TRBD1 (5 bases). V lost 2 bases, J lost 6 bases, and 16 bases lay in between. CDR3 length: 15 amino acids. From germline, CDR1 is MNHEY and CDR2 SMNVEV (reference sequence). DNA of the CDR3: TGTGCCAGCAGTTTACGGGGGTCGGGTATCGATGGCTACACCTTC. It codes for CASSLRGSGIDGYTF.

The V and J genes are TRBV18 and TRBJ1-1; 7 bases map to TRBD1. Looked up from germline, CDR1 is KGHSH and CDR2 is LQKENI. The ends lost 4 bases at V and 1 base at J; junction bases unmatched: 6. The CDR3 runs 15 residues. The CDR3 coding sequence is TGTGCCAGCTCACTTGGAGGGGGCGGGAACACTGAAGCTTTCTTT. Protein sequence: CASSLGGGGNTEAFF. The full variable domain, in which reference TRBV18 and TRBJ1-1 provide the parts outside the CDR3, is NAGVMQNPRHLVRRRGQEARLRCSPMKGHSHVYWYRQLPEEGLKFMVYLQKENIIDESGMPKERFSAEFPKEGPSILRIQQVVRGDSAAYFCASSLGGGGNTEAFFGQGTRLTVV.

Ten or more counts support this clone. This rearrangement joins TRBV5-5 to TRBJ2-2; D is unresolved. Germline V CDR1 and CDR2: SGHKS, YYEKEE (reference sequence). V lost 0 bases and J lost 4, with 13 bases in between. The CDR3 is 16 residues long. CDR3 protein: CASSLDSGMGTGELFF. The CDR3 DNA follows: TGTGCCAGCAGCTTGGACAGTGGAATGGGCACCGGGGAGCTGTTTTTT.

The V call is TRBV2, the J call TRBJ1-1; D is possibly TRBD1 (5 bases). The V and J ends lost 4 bases and 1 base respectively, with 13 bases between them. This CDR3 region has 15 residues. Germline V gene sequence: CDR1 SNHLY, CDR2 FYNNEI. The CDR3 DNA reads TGTGCCAGCAGTGGGGGGAGGCTCCAGAACACTGAAGCTTTCTTT. As protein: CASSGGRLQNTEAFF.

V and J are TRBV6-5 and TRBJ2-5; 10 positions match TRBD2. Germline CDR1 reads MNHEY; CDR2 reads SVGAGI. The CDR3 length is 16 residues. The V and J ends lost 4 bases and 2 bases, in that order; junction bases with no gene match: 7. This CDR3 reads CASSSRLAGPQETQYF. CDR3 sequence (DNA): TGTGCCAGCAGTTCTCGACTAGCGGGTCCGCAAGAGACCCAGTACTTC.

The CDR3 is CASMVQGGTGELFF. The CDR3 DNA follows: TGTGCCAGTATGGTACAGGGTGGTACCGGGGAGCTGTTTTTT. The J gene is TRBJ2-2, the V gene TRBV19, with D possibly matching TRBD1 (6 bases). Germline V gene sequence: CDR1 LNHDA, CDR2 SQIVND (reference sequence). V was trimmed by 7 bases and J by 5 bases, leaving 14 bases between them. The CDR3 sequence is 14 residues long.

V is TRBV5-1 and J is TRBJ1-1; no clear D. Germline-derived CDR1 and CDR2 are SGHRS and YFSETQ. This CDR3 contains 14 residues. Trimming stripped 5 bases from V and 2 bases from J, with 13 bases between. CDR3 region: CASRSWEGNTEAFF. DNA of the CDR3: TGCGCCAGCAGGAGTTGGGAGGGCAACACTGAAGCTTTCTTT.

The genes are TRBV7-8 and TRBJ1-5, with TRBD1 as a possible D gene (6 bases). Deletions cut 1 base from V and 6 bases from J, with 19 bases between. CDR1 is SGHVS, CDR2 FQNEAQ, per germline. The CDR3 has 17 residues. This CDR3 reads CASSLGLGRGAGQPQHF. The CDR3 bases are TGTGCCAGCAGCTTAGGGCTGGGCAGGGGCGCGGGTCAGCCCCAGCATTTT.

This clone was counted once. This chain joins TRBV2 and TRBJ1-2; D unclear. Trimming left V 6 bases short and J 5 bases short, with 13 bases between. Germline CDR1 and CDR2: SNHLY and FYNNEI. The CDR3 sequence is 13 residues long. The CDR3 loop reads CASRLNGFYGYTF. For the CDR3, the DNA is TGTGCCAGCAGGCTTAACGGGTTTTATGGCTACACCTTC.